This T cell receptor beta chain comes out of a study of T cells in Graves' hyperthyroidism and ophthalmopathy. Germline CDR1 reads MDHEN; CDR2 reads SYDVKM. V lost 5 bases to trimming and J lost 1 base, with 11 bases between them. The CDR3 totals 14 residues. This clonotype was counted only a few times. RNA transcripts yielded amplified TCR beta CDR3 regions. Carried out on the TCR CDR3, a first-round RT-PCR used the HTBI primer set. One entry per CDR3 protein results from TCRdb running MiXCR on the multiplex PCR reads. This sample has roughly 740,000 distinct CDR3 sequences, with about a sixth found just once.

The sequence came from a man aged 18 to 29 with Graves' hyperthyroidism. V usage is TRBV28 and J usage is TRBJ1-1; D unresolved. The source material was blood. CDR3 in DNA: TGTGCCAGCAGTCCCCTTTGGGCGAACACTGAAGCTTTCTTT. Translating gives CASSPLWANTEAFF.